The 3 T cell receptor beta chains reported below all come from one sample, sequenced in a study of T cells in Graves' hyperthyroidism and ophthalmopathy. What was amplified from RNA transcripts were TCR beta CDR3 regions. HTBI primers were used for first-round RT-PCR of the TCR CDR3. Each CDR3 protein is one row after TCRdb ran MiXCR on the multiplex PCR reads. The sample lists approximately 610,000 distinct CDR3 sequences; over 15% were seen once. The specimen sequenced was blood. These receptors came from a woman aged 18-29 years with Graves' hyperthyroidism.

This clonotype has more than one count but fewer than ten. The chain is built from TRBV4-2 and TRBJ2-5; 8 bases are a match to TRBD2. V dropped 0 bases and J dropped 1; count of bases not matched to a gene: 7. Germline assignment: CDR1 LGHNA and CDR2 YNFKEQ. The CDR3 has 17 residues. CDR3 bases: TGTGCCAGCAGCCAAGATTGGGCGGGGGGCCTCCAAGAGACCCAGTACTTC. This codes for CASSQDWAGGLQETQYF.

The V call is TRBV9, the J call TRBJ2-1, with TRBD2 matching over 13 bases. The germline CDR1 and CDR2 sequences are SGDLS and YYNGEE. This CDR3 comprises 18 residues. Trimming at V came to 4 bases and at J to 0 bases, leaving 7 bases not matched to a gene. The DNA of the CDR3 is TGTGCCAGCAGCAGACCGGGACTAGCGGGGAACTCCTACAATGAGCAGTTCTTC. Its protein is CASSRPGLAGNSYNEQFF.

The V gene is TRBV10-3, the J gene TRBJ2-5; TRBD1 aligns across 7 bases. Unmatched junction bases numbered 1, after V lost 4 bases and J lost 2 bases. The CDR3 contains 13 residues. Germline V gene data show CDR1 as ENHRY and CDR2 as SYGVKD. CDR3 in DNA: TGTGCCATCAGTGGGACAGGACAAGAGACCCAGTACTTC. Its translation: CAISGTGQETQYF.